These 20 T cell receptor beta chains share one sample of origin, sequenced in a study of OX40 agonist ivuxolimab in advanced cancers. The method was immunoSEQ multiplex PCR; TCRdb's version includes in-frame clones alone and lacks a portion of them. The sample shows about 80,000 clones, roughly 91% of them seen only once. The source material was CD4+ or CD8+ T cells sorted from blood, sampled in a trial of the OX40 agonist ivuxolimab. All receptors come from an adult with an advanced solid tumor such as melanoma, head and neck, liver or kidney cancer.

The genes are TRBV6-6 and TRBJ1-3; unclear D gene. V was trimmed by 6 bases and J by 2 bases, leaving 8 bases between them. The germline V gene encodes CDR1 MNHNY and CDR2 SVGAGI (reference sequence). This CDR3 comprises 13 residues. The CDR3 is CASRVTPGNTIYF. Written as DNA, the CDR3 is TGTGCCAGCAGGGTGACACCTGGAAACACCATATATTTT.

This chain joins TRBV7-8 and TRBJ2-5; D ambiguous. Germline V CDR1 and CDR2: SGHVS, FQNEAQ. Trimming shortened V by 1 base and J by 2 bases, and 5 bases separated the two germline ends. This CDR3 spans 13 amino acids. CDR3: CASSLVEQETQYF. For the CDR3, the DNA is TGTGCCAGCAGCTTAGTAGAGCAAGAGACCCAGTACTTC.

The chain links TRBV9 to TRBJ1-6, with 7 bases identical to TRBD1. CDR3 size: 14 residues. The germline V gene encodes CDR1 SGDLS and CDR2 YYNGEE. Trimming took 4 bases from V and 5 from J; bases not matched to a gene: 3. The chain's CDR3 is CASSQTGNNSPLHF. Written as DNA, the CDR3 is TGTGCCAGCAGCCAGACAGGGAATAATTCACCCCTCCACTTT. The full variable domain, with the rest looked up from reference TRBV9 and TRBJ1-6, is DSGVTQTPKHLITATGQRVTLRCSPRSGDLSVYWYQQSLDQGLQFLIQYYNGEERAKGNILERFSAQQFPDLHSELNLSSLELGDSALYFCASSQTGNNSPLHFGNGTRLTVT.

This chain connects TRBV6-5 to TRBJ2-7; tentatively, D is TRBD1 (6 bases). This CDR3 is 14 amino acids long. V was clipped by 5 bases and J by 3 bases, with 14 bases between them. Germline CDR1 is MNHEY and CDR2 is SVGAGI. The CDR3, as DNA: TGTGCCAGCAGTCCCGGGACACTGAACTACGAGCAGTACTTC. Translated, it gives CASSPGTLNYEQYF.

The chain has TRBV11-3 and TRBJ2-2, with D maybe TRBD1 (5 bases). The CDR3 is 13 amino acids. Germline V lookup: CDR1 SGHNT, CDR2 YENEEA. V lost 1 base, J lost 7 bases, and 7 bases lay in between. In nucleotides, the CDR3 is TGTGCCAGCAGCTTAGTTAGGGGCGGGGAGCTGTTTTTT. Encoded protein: CASSLVRGGELFF.

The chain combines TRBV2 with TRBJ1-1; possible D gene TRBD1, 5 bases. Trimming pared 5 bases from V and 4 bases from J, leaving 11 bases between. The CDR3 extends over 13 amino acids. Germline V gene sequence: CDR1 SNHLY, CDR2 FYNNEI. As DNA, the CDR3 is TGTGCCAGCAGTTACCAGGGAGTCACTGAAGCTTTCTTT. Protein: CASSYQGVTEAFF.

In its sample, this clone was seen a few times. The CDR3: CASSLLGGEGYTF. DNA of the CDR3: TGTGCCAGCAGTTTATTGGGGGGCGAAGGCTACACCTTC. The rearrangement uses TRBV27 and TRBJ1-2; maybe TRBD1 (6 bases). This CDR3 has 13 residues. Germline CDR1 MNHEY, CDR2 SMNVEV (reference sequence). Trimming shortened V by 1 base and J by 8 bases, and 11 bases separated the two germline ends.

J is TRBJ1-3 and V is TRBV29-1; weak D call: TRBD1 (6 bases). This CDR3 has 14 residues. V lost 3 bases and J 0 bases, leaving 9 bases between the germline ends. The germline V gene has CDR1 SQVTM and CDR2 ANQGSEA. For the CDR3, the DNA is TGCAGCGTTGAGCAGGGGAGCTCTGGAAACACCATATATTTT. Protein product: CSVEQGSSGNTIYF. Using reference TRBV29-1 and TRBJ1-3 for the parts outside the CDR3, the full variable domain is SAVISQKPSRDICQRGTSLTIQCQVDSQVTMMFWYRQQPGQSLTLIATANQGSEATYESGFVIDKFPISRPNLTFSTLTVSNMSPEDSSIYLCSVEQGSSGNTIYFGEGSWLTVV.

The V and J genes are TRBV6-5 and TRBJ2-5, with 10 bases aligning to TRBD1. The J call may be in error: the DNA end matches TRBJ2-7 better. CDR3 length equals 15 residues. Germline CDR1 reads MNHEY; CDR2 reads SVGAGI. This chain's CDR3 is CASSTAGQGTYEQYF. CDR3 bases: TGTGCCAGCAGTACCGCGGGACAGGGGACCTACGAGCAGTACTTC.

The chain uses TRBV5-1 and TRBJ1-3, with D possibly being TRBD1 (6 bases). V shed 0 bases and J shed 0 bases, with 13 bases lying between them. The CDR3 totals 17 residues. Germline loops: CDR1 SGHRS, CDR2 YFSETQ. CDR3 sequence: CASSLDGGAISGNTIYF. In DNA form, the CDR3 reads TGCGCCAGCAGCTTGGACGGGGGGGCAATCTCTGGAAACACCATATATTTT.

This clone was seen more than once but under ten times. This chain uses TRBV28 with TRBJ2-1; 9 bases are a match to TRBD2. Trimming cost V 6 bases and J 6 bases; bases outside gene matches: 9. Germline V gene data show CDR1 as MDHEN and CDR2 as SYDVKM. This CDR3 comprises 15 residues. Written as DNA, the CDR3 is TGTGCCAGCAGGCCTCCGGGACTAGCACCCAATGAGCAGTTCTTC. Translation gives CASRPPGLAPNEQFF.

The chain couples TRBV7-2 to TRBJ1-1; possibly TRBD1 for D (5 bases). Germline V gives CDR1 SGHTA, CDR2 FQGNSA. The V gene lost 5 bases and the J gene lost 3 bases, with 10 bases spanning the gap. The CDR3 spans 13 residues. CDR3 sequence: CASSPSGYTEAFF. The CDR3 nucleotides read TGTGCCAGCAGCCCCTCAGGGTACACTGAAGCTTTCTTT.

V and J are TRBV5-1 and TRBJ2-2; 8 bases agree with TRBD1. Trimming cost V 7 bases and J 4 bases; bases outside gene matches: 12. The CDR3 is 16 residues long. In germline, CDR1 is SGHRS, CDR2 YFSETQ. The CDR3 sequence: CASAAQGARGTGELFF. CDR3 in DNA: TGCGCCAGCGCCGCTCAGGGGGCGCGCGGCACCGGGGAGCTGTTTTTT.

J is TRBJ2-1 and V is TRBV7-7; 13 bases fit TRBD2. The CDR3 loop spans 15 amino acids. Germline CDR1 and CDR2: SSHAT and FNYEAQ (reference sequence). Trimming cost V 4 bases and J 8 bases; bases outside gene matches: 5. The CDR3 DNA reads TGTGCCAGCAGCTCAGGACTAGCGGGAGAGGATGAGCAGTTCTTC. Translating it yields CASSSGLAGEDEQFF. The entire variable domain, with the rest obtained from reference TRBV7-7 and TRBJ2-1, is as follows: GAGVSQSPRYKVTKRGQDVTLRCDPISSHATLYWYQQALGQGPEFLTYFNYEAQPDKSGLPSDRFSAERPEGSISTLTIQRTEQRDSAMYRCASSSGLAGEDEQFFGPGTRLTVL.

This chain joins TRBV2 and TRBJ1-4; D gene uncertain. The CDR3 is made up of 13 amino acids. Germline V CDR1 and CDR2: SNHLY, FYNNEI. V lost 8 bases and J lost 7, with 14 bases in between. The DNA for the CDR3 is TGTGCCAGCCACGGTGAACATAGTGAAAAACTGTTTTTT. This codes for CASHGEHSEKLFF. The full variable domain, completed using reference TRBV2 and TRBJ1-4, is EPEVTQTPSHQVTQMGQEVILRCVPISNHLYFYWYRQILGQKVEFLVSFYNNEISEKSEIFDDQFSVERPDGSNFTLKIRSTKLEDSAMYFCASHGEHSEKLFFGSGTQLSVL.

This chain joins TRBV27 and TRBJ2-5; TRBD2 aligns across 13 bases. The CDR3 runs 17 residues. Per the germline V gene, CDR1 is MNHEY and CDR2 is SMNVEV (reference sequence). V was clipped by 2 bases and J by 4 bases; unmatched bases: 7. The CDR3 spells CASSLGRTSGGGETQYF. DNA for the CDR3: TGTGCCAGCAGTTTAGGTCGTACTAGCGGGGGGGGAGAGACCCAGTACTTC.

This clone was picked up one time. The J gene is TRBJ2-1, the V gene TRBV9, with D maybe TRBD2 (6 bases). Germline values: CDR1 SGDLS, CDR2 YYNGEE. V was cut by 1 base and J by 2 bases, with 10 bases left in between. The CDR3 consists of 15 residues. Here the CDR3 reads CASSVSGGTYNEQFF. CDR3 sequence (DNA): TGTGCCAGCAGCGTAAGTGGCGGGACCTACAATGAGCAGTTCTTC.

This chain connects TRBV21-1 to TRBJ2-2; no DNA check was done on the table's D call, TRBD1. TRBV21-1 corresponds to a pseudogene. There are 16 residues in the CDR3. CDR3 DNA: TGTGCCAGCAGCAAATTTGACAGGGAGTACACCGGGGAGCTGTTTTTT. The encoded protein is CASSKFDREYTGELFF.

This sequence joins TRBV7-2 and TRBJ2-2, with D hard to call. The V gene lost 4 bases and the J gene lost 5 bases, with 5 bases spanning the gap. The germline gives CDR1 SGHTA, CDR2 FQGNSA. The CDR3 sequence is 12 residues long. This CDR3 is CASSSGTGELFF. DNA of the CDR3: TGTGCCAGCAGCTCCGGGACCGGGGAGCTGTTTTTT.

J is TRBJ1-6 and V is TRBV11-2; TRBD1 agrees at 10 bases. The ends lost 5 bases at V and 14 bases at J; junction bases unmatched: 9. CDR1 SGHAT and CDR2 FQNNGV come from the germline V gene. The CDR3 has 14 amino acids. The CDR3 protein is CASSPTGQGLSLHF. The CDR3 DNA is TGTGCCAGCAGCCCAACGGGACAGGGGCTCTCCCTCCACTTT.